This record concerns one TCR beta chain sequence. This clone was seen only once. Its antigen is currently not known. Base qualities were left out, and no much larger clone turns up one base away. V loses 5 bases, J loses 6 bases, and the germline ends lie 11 bases apart. The CDR3 starts with the cysteine, ends with the phenylalanine, and has 13 residues. Only the CDR3 part of the read is kept: 39 bases, read in frame from the first base. Sequences SGHTA (CDR1) and FQGNSA (CDR2) are obtained from the germline V gene. This specimen comes from a study of T cell changes during pregnancy in multiple sclerosis (dated by TCRdb to the late 2010s). Study-level background: In women with multiple sclerosis, the researchers looked at how the T cell repertoire shifted as pregnancy progressed.

Libraries were made using the immunoSEQ multiplex PCR assay. Held by TCRdb, this immuneACCESS table contains in-frame sequences only and omits some clones. Under half of the omission traces to an unresolved V gene where checked; the cause of the rest is unknown. The sample data list 35,000 to 45,000 clones, and 85% to 95% of these were observed just once. Approximately 1.3% of the sample comes from the top ten. This clonotype originated in a female donor with multiple sclerosis, enrolled in a pregnancy study. Sequences were obtained from peripheral blood. Here the chain combines TRBV7-2 and TRBJ1-5; matching of 6 bases hints at TRBD1 as the D gene. At the DNA level, the sequence is TGTGCCAGCAGCGTACAGGGCGGTCAGCCCCAGCATTTT. Its protein reads: CASSVQGGQPQHF. Extended through the reference TRBV7-2 and TRBJ1-5 proteins, this CDR3 yields the full variable domain: GAGVSQSPSNKVTEKGKDVELRCDPISGHTALYWYRQSLGQGLEFLIYFQGNSAPDKSGLPSDRFSAERTGGSVSTLTIQRTQQEDSAVYLCASSVQGGQPQHFGDGTRLSIL.